This passage covers 24 T cell receptor beta chains from one sample sequenced in a study of cytomegalovirus exposure and HLA in healthy donors. PCR was performed using 60 Vbeta and 13 Jbeta primers. TCRdb keeps only in-frame clones here, not all; method: immunoSEQ multiplex PCR. The profile shows over 75,000 clones, approximately 9% of them singletons. Sequenced input: PBMCs. These receptors originate from a man aged 45-65 years in good health and CMV-seropositive.

This clone appeared a few times. The chain employs TRBV5-1 and TRBJ2-7, with D tentatively TRBD2 (5 bases). Per germline, CDR1 SGHRS and CDR2 YFSETQ. The CDR3 is 14 amino acids. V was cut by 2 bases and J by 2 bases, with 11 bases left in between. CDR3 coding DNA: TGCGCCAGCAGCTTATGGACTGGGGCCTACGAGCAGTACTTC. Protein product: CASSLWTGAYEQYF.

V usage is TRBV29-1 and J usage is TRBJ2-1; D might be TRBD2 (6 bases). Per germline, CDR1 SQVTM and CDR2 ANQGSEA. V dropped 2 bases and J dropped 1 base, with 12 bases sitting between them. This CDR3 is built from 15 residues. The DNA for the CDR3 is TGCAGCGTTGAAAGTGCGGGGCCATCCTACAATGAGCAGTTCTTC. This gives the protein CSVESAGPSYNEQFF.

This clone was picked up a small number of times. V gene TRBV30 combines with J gene TRBJ2-7; D not certain. The CDR3 runs 12 residues. Germline CDR1 GTSNPN, CDR2 SVGIG (reference sequence). V was cut by 3 bases and J by 1 base, with 7 bases left in between. The CDR3 loop is CAWSPQSYEQYF. The CDR3, as DNA: TGTGCCTGGAGCCCCCAATCCTACGAGCAGTACTTC.

This chain uses TRBV25-1 with TRBJ2-7; 8 bases are a match to TRBD1. V trimming: 7 bases; J trimming: 2 bases; junction bases outside the gene matches: 7. The CDR3 extends over 14 amino acids. Germline values: CDR1 MGHDK, CDR2 SYGVNS. The CDR3 spells CASKSRDRTYEQYF. The DNA of the CDR3 is TGTGCCAGCAAAAGTCGGGACAGGACCTACGAGCAGTACTTC.

This clone showed up just a few times. The genes are TRBV9 and TRBJ2-2; the D is unclear. Germline V lookup: CDR1 SGDLS, CDR2 YYNGEE. With 3 bases removed from V and 5 bases from J, the gap between germline ends came to 5 bases. The CDR3 consists of 12 residues. The CDR3 DNA is TGTGCCAGCAGCGACCGGACCGGGGAGCTGTTTTTT. Translated, it gives CASSDRTGELFF.

There are a few counts of this clone. The chain recombines TRBV4-1 with TRBJ1-1; D perhaps matches TRBD1 (6 bases). Germline CDR1 and CDR2: MGHRA and YSYEKL. CDR3 length: 13 amino acids. V was trimmed by 4 bases and J by 5 bases, leaving 11 bases between them. The CDR3 DNA follows: TGCGCCAGCAGCCGTGGGGGCGCAACTGAAGCTTTCTTT. It encodes CASSRGGATEAFF.

This CDR3 reads CASSDGQGPNEKLFF. The DNA for the CDR3 is TGTGCCAGCAGTGACGGGCAGGGGCCTAATGAAAAACTGTTTTTT. J is TRBJ1-4 and V is TRBV6-4; a weak D match, TRBD1 (6 bases). Germline V CDR1 and CDR2: MRHNA, SNTAGT. CDR3 length: 15 amino acids. Between the trimmed V and J ends, which lost 2 bases and 3 bases, there was a span of 10 bases.

This clone was picked up many times. V gene TRBV11-3 combines with J gene TRBJ2-2, with D tentatively TRBD1 (6 bases). The V end lost 4 bases, the J end lost 8 bases, and 14 bases lay between the germline ends. This CDR3 comprises 14 residues. Germline V gene sequence: CDR1 SGHNT, CDR2 YENEEA. In DNA, the CDR3 is TGTGCCAGCAGCTCGACCTCAGGGGTTGGGGAGCTGTTTTTT. The encoded protein is CASSSTSGVGELFF. Full variable domain (missing parts from reference TRBV11-3 and TRBJ2-2): EAGVVQSPRYKIIEKKQPVAFWCNPISGHNTLYWYLQNLGQGPELLIRYENEEAVDDSQLPKDRFSAERLKGVDSTLKIQPAELGDSAVYLCASSSTSGVGELFFGEGSRLTVL.

Written as DNA, the CDR3 is TGTGCCAGCAGCCGCGACAGGGGCGGAGAGACCCAGTACTTC. Residues: CASSRDRGGETQYF. V and J are TRBV6-6 and TRBJ2-5; TRBD1 agrees at 8 bases. Trimming removed 6 bases from V and 4 bases from J; junction bases left unmatched: 7. This CDR3 is built from 14 residues. CDR1 MNHNY and CDR2 SVGAGI come from the germline V gene (reference sequence).

The chain uses TRBV6-7 and TRBJ1-4, with 7 nucleotides matching TRBD1. TRBV6-7 carries the ORF label, with uncertain function. Trimming removed 6 bases from V and 7 bases from J; junction bases left unmatched: 11. This CDR3 comprises 15 residues. CDR3 coding DNA: TGTGCCAGCAGCTCCCGACAGGGCGCGATTGAAAAACTGTTTTTT. Translated, it gives CASSSRQGAIEKLFF.

The chain links TRBV27 to TRBJ2-7, with TRBD1 matching 7 bases. CDR3 length: 12 amino acids. V was clipped by 4 bases and J by 3 bases; unmatched bases: 0. In germline, CDR1 is MNHEY, CDR2 SMNVEV (reference sequence). Here the CDR3 reads CASSSGGYEQYF. CDR3 coding DNA: TGTGCCAGCAGTTCAGGGGGCTACGAGCAGTACTTC.

CDR3 nucleotides: TGTGCCAGCAGTTCGGACTATCCGGTCAACGAGCAGTACTTC. The encoded protein is CASSSDYPVNEQYF. This rearrangement joins TRBV6-6 to TRBJ2-7, with D perhaps TRBD2 (6 bases). Germline CDR1 and CDR2: MNHNY and SVGAGI (reference sequence). V lost 4 bases to trimming and J lost 5 bases, with 15 bases between them. The CDR3 loop spans 14 amino acids.

The rearrangement joins TRBV6-5 to TRBJ1-5, with D hard to call. CDR1 and CDR2 (germline): MNHEY, SVGAGI. The ends were cut back, 4 bases at V and 4 bases at J, with 5 bases in the middle. The CDR3 loop spans 12 amino acids. The CDR3 spells CASSFPNQPQHF. The CDR3 DNA is TGTGCCAGCAGTTTTCCAAATCAGCCCCAGCATTTT.

This clone showed up just a few times. The J gene is TRBJ1-1, the V gene TRBV5-1; 9 bases line up with TRBD1. The germline CDR1 and CDR2 sequences are SGHRS and YFSETQ. J was trimmed by 0 bases and V by 0 bases; bases with no gene match: 6. The length of the CDR3 is 17 residues. DNA of the CDR3: TGCGCCAGCAGCTTGGAAGGGACAGGGCTAATGAACACTGAAGCTTTCTTT. Translated: CASSLEGTGLMNTEAFF.

The chain carries TRBV2 and TRBJ1-2, with TRBD1 identical over 7 bases. With 6 bases clipped from V and 10 bases from J, the junction kept 5 bases outside the gene matches. This CDR3 spans 11 amino acids. Germline V CDR1 and CDR2: SNHLY, FYNNEI. Here the CDR3 DNA reads TGTGCCAGCAGATCGGGACAGCTCTACACCTTC. Protein product: CASRSGQLYTF.

V is TRBV11-2 and J is TRBJ2-1; 8 bases map to TRBD2. Germline V gives CDR1 SGHAT, CDR2 FQNNGV. The CDR3 contains 15 residues. V lost 1 base and J lost 3; bases outside the gene matches: 2. The CDR3 nucleotides read TGTGCCAGCAGCTTAGCCAGCGGGGGCTACAATGAGCAGTTCTTC. It encodes CASSLASGGYNEQFF.

CDR3: CASSLSQGTYEQYF. CDR3 DNA sequence: TGTGCCAGCAGTTTAAGTCAGGGGACCTACGAGCAGTACTTC. The J gene is TRBJ2-7, the V gene TRBV27, with D tentatively TRBD1 (6 bases). The germline CDR1 and CDR2 sequences are MNHEY and SMNVEV (reference sequence). The ends were cut back, 2 bases at V and 2 bases at J, with 10 bases in the middle. The CDR3 runs 14 residues.

The CDR3 sequence is CASSVGLAGGPPSGDEQFF. CDR3 nucleotides: TGTGCCAGCAGCGTAGGGCTAGCGGGAGGCCCACCCTCGGGCGATGAGCAGTTCTTC. The V gene is TRBV9, the J gene TRBJ2-1; 11 nucleotides align to TRBD2. This CDR3 comprises 19 residues. Looked up from germline, CDR1 is SGDLS and CDR2 is YYNGEE. Trimming removed 0 bases from V and 8 bases from J; junction bases left unmatched: 16.

This clone has only a few counts. The CDR3 reads CSVERGNEQFF. CDR3 DNA: TGCAGCGTTGAACGGGGGAATGAGCAGTTCTTC. The chain links TRBV29-1 to TRBJ2-1, with D maybe TRBD2 (6 bases). Germline values: CDR1 SQVTM, CDR2 ANQGSEA. Trimming cost V 2 bases and J 7 bases, with 6 bases left between them. The CDR3 runs 11 residues.

This chain joins TRBV7-9 and TRBJ1-1; no clear D. V lost 1 base and J lost 4, with 13 bases in between. From germline, CDR1 is SEHNR and CDR2 FQNEAQ (reference sequence). The CDR3 has 15 residues. The CDR3: CASSLDVGPGTEAFF. The CDR3 DNA sequence: TGTGCCAGCAGCTTAGATGTGGGTCCGGGCACTGAAGCTTTCTTT. Supplemented by reference TRBV7-9 and TRBJ1-1, the full variable domain reads DTGVSQNPRHKITKRGQNVTFRCDPISEHNRLYWYRQTLGQGPEFLTYFQNEAQLEKSRLLSDRFSAERPKGSFSTLEIQRTEQGDSAMYLCASSLDVGPGTEAFFGQGTRLTVV.

This chain uses TRBV4-2 with TRBJ2-1; 8 bases are a match to TRBD2. CDR1 and CDR2 from the germline V gene are LGHNA and YNFKEQ. The CDR3 length is 16 residues. Trimming cost V 0 bases and J 4 bases; bases outside gene matches: 5. CDR3 sequence: CASSQELAEAYNEQFF. The CDR3 nucleotides read TGTGCCAGCAGCCAAGAACTAGCGGAGGCGTACAATGAGCAGTTCTTC.

This clone occurred a few times. The rearrangement joins TRBV11-1 to TRBJ2-7, with a tentative D call TRBD1 (5 bases). CDR1 SGHAT and CDR2 FQDESV come from the germline V gene (reference sequence). The CDR3 is made up of 12 amino acids. The V and J ends lost 7 bases and 5 bases respectively, with 12 bases between them. The CDR3 reads CASTQNRNEQYF. In DNA form, the CDR3 reads TGTGCCAGCACTCAAAACAGGAACGAGCAGTACTTC.

This clone was found a few times. V usage is TRBV2 and J usage is TRBJ1-2; TRBD1 agrees at 8 bases. This CDR3 has 15 amino acids. Germline-derived CDR1 and CDR2 are SNHLY and FYNNEI. The V gene end was trimmed by 7 bases and the J gene end by 4 bases; junction bases not matched to a gene: 11. DNA for the CDR3: TGTGCCAGCACTACCGCAGGGGGCGCTGGCTATGGCTACACCTTC. It specifies CASTTAGGAGYGYTF.

V and J are TRBV7-2 and TRBJ1-2; 9 bases line up with TRBD1. The junction had 9 bases not matched to a gene; V was cut back by 5 bases and J by 5 bases. Germline CDR1 reads SGHTA; CDR2 reads FQGNSA. The CDR3 runs to 15 residues. The CDR3 protein is CASSPSRDRAYGYTF. DNA for the CDR3: TGTGCCAGCAGCCCATCCCGGGACAGGGCGTATGGCTACACCTTC.